The 26 T cell receptor beta chains in this list originate from one sample, sequenced in a study of blood T cell repertoires in COVID-19. Profiled with immunoSEQ multiplex PCR; TCRdb holds only in-frame clones, not every one. The table has 80,000 to 100,000 clones, 80% seen once. The sample taken for sequencing was peripheral blood. These TCRs come from a human donor in a cohort sampled during active COVID-19.

The genes are TRBV2 and TRBJ2-6; 11 bases map to TRBD1. Per the germline V gene, CDR1 is SNHLY and CDR2 is FYNNEI. This CDR3 spans 18 amino acids. The V segment lost 9 bases and the J segment 0 bases; nucleotides outside the gene matches: 10. The CDR3 DNA sequence: TGTGCCAGGGACAGGGGGCTAGCCGTGATCTCTGGGGCCAACGTCCTGACTTTC. Encoded protein: CARDRGLAVISGANVLTF.

J is TRBJ1-1 and V is TRBV5-1; 8 positions agree with TRBD1. Germline assignment: CDR1 SGHRS and CDR2 YFSETQ. After removal of 2 bases from V and 2 bases from J, the junction contained 5 bases not matched to a gene. CDR3 length: 15 amino acids. The CDR3 DNA is TGCGCCAGCAGCTTCCGACAGGGGAGTAACACTGAAGCTTTCTTT. Amino acids: CASSFRQGSNTEAFF.

This clone has a single count. This chain uses TRBV24-1 with TRBJ2-3; D is possibly TRBD2 (6 bases). V lost 4 bases to trimming and J lost 1 base, with 14 bases between them. From germline, CDR1 is KGHDR and CDR2 SFDVKD. The CDR3 consists of 16 residues. CDR3: CATSDPREEGTDTQYF. CDR3 in DNA: TGTGCCACCAGTGACCCCAGGGAGGAGGGCACAGATACGCAGTATTTT.

In this sample, this clone turned up a few times. The sample carries other DNA sequences with the same CDR3. This chain joins TRBV11-2 and TRBJ1-2, with D unclear. The CDR3 runs 12 residues. In germline, CDR1 is SGHAT, CDR2 FQNNGV. V lost 5 bases to trimming and J lost 6 bases, with 10 bases between them. CDR3 nucleotide sequence: TGTGCCAGCAGCCTAGGGAGGGATGGCTACACCTTC. Residues: CASSLGRDGYTF.

As concerns this clone: Compared with germline, one end of the junction differs, possibly owing to a read error. This chain uses TRBV28 with TRBJ2-3, with 8 bases matching TRBD2. The CDR3 sequence is 13 residues long. Germline assignment: CDR1 MDHEN and CDR2 SYDVKM. The CDR3 bases are TGTGCCAGCGGTTTAGCGGGAACAGATACGCAGTATTTT. It codes for CASGLAGTDTQYF.

In this sample, this clone turned up a few times. The chain couples TRBV5-4 to TRBJ2-7; D may be TRBD2 (7 bases). Trimming removed 0 bases at V and 5 bases at J, with 15 bases between. The germline gives CDR1 SGHNT, CDR2 YYREEE (reference sequence). The CDR3 totals 15 residues. The CDR3 nucleotides are TGTGCCAGCAGCTTGGCCGGGGGGCGCATCAACGAGCAGTACTTC. Its translation: CASSLAGGRINEQYF.

The CDR3 loop reads CASSRRPGQGAIQPQHF. The CDR3 DNA sequence: TGTGCCAGCAGTCGCAGGCCGGGACAGGGGGCAATCCAGCCCCAGCATTTT. This chain uses TRBV6-6 with TRBJ1-5, with 12 bases identical to TRBD1. From germline, CDR1 is MNHNY and CDR2 SVGAGI (reference sequence). The junction had 12 bases not matched to a gene; V was cut back by 5 bases and J by 7 bases. This CDR3 region has 17 residues.

The rearrangement uses TRBV10-2 and TRBJ1-2; 8 nucleotides align to TRBD1. The CDR3 is made up of 12 amino acids. The germline V gene encodes CDR1 WSHSY and CDR2 SAAADI. V lost 6 bases, J lost 6 bases, and 3 bases stayed unmatched. The CDR3 region has the DNA TGCGCCAGCAGCCTGACAGGGGATGGCTACACCTTC. Amino acids: CASSLTGDGYTF.

DNA for the CDR3: TGTGCCAGCAGCCAAACCAGTAATGAAAAACTGTTTTTT. Its translation is CASSQTSNEKLFF. The chain employs TRBV3-1 (or the pseudogene TRBV3-2) and TRBJ1-4; D is ambiguous. The CDR3 loop spans 13 amino acids. Trimming took off 2 bases at V and 4 bases at J, with 5 bases between the two ends. The germline V gene has CDR1 LGHDT and CDR2 YNNKEL (reference sequence).

The rearrangement joins TRBV10-3 to TRBJ2-7; TRBD2 might be the D (5 bases). CDR1 and CDR2 from the germline V gene are ENHRY and SYGVKD. The CDR3 sequence is 13 residues long. Trimming removed 6 bases at V and 0 bases at J, with 9 bases between. CDR3 amino acids: CAISGVSSYEQYF. CDR3 nucleotide sequence: TGTGCCATCAGCGGGGTTAGCTCCTACGAGCAGTACTTC.

V and J are TRBV7-2 and TRBJ2-5; 7 bases agree with TRBD2. Germline V gene sequence: CDR1 SGHTA, CDR2 FQGNSA. The V gene end was trimmed by 5 bases and the J gene end by 5 bases; junction bases not matched to a gene: 11. The CDR3 covers 15 residues. In nucleotides, the CDR3 is TGTGCCAGCAGCCGGACTAGTGGGGCTATGGAGACCCAGTACTTC. Residues: CASSRTSGAMETQYF. The full variable domain, its missing parts supplied by reference TRBV7-2 and TRBJ2-5, is GAGVSQSPSNKVTEKGKDVELRCDPISGHTALYWYRQSLGQGLEFLIYFQGNSAPDKSGLPSDRFSAERTGGSVSTLTIQRTQQEDSAVYLCASSRTSGAMETQYFGPGTRLLVL.

About this clone: Other DNA variants within this sample encode the same CDR3. Here the CDR3 reads CASSPGLGEQFF. In DNA, the CDR3 is TGTGCCAGCTCACCCGGACTCGGTGAGCAGTTCTTC. The genes are TRBV18 and TRBJ2-1; possible D gene TRBD2, 5 bases. The germline CDR1 and CDR2 sequences are KGHSH and LQKENI. This CDR3 region has 12 residues. V shed 3 bases and J shed 9 bases, with 9 bases lying between them.

The chain carries TRBV27 and TRBJ1-3; 12 bases agree with TRBD1. The germline gives CDR1 MNHEY, CDR2 SMNVEV (reference sequence). This CDR3 has 15 amino acids. Germline trimming cut 3 bases from V and 9 bases from J; bases unmatched to any gene: 6. Here the CDR3 DNA reads TGTGCCAGCAGTTTTTCCGGGACAGGGGGCGGCACCATATATTTT. Its translation: CASSFSGTGGGTIYF.

V usage is TRBV9 and J usage is TRBJ2-3; D perhaps matches TRBD2 (7 bases). The CDR3 consists of 17 residues. CDR1 SGDLS and CDR2 YYNGEE come from the germline V gene. Trimming shortened V by 0 bases and J by 5 bases, and 19 bases separated the two germline ends. CDR3 sequence reads: CASSVALRGGYIDTQYF. CDR3 DNA sequence: TGTGCCAGCAGCGTAGCTCTTAGGGGGGGCTACATAGATACGCAGTATTTT.

The rearrangement links TRBV6-6 to TRBJ2-7, with TRBD2 matching over 13 bases. Losses at the gene ends were 4 bases for V and 2 bases for J; bases not matched to a gene: 2. Germline V gives CDR1 MNHNY, CDR2 SVGAGI (reference sequence). The length of the CDR3 is 15 residues. The CDR3 is CASSWGLAGPYEQYF. Written as DNA, the CDR3 is TGTGCCAGCAGTTGGGGACTAGCGGGACCCTACGAGCAGTACTTC.

V usage is TRBV19 and J usage is TRBJ1-5, with 9 bases matching TRBD1. Per germline, CDR1 LNHDA and CDR2 SQIVND (reference sequence). CDR3 size: 15 residues. J gave up 4 bases and V 6 bases, and 7 bases lay outside the gene matches. In DNA, the CDR3 is TGTGCCAGTAGACTCGGGACAGGGCGTAATCAGCCCCAGCATTTT. It specifies CASRLGTGRNQPQHF.

This clone appeared once. V gene TRBV7-9 combines with J gene TRBJ2-7, with 7 bases matching TRBD1. V lost 5 bases to trimming and J lost 4 bases; unmatched junction nucleotides: 11. The CDR3 runs 15 residues. In germline, CDR1 is SEHNR, CDR2 FQNEAQ (reference sequence). CDR3: CASSPWDRNKYEQYF. CDR3 in DNA: TGTGCCAGCAGCCCCTGGGACAGAAATAAGTACGAGCAGTACTTC.

The chain joins TRBV18 to TRBJ1-2; 9 bases are a match to TRBD1. Germline values: CDR1 KGHSH, CDR2 LQKENI. V was clipped by 5 bases and J by 3 bases; unmatched bases: 4. The CDR3 consists of 14 residues. DNA of the CDR3: TGTGCCAGCTCAAAGGGACAGGGCGACTATGGCTACACCTTC. Amino acids: CASSKGQGDYGYTF.

Only a few counts were recorded for this clone. CDR3 loop: CASSPLGNTEAFF. The CDR3 DNA follows: TGTGCCAGCTCACCACTCGGGAACACTGAAGCTTTCTTT. V and J are TRBV18 and TRBJ1-1, with D unclear. This CDR3 contains 13 residues. The germline gives CDR1 KGHSH, CDR2 LQKENI. V was shortened by 1 base and J by 1 base, with 4 bases between the two germline ends.

The genes are TRBV27 and TRBJ2-7, with D possibly TRBD2 on 5 matching bases. Germline-derived CDR1 and CDR2 are MNHEY and SMNVEV (reference sequence). Trimming took 6 bases from V and 2 from J, leaving 11 bases between them. This CDR3 has 13 amino acids. In DNA, the CDR3 is TGTGCCAGCAGGAGGGAATTTCCCTACGAGCAGTACTTC. This codes for CASRREFPYEQYF.

The chain employs TRBV6-6 and TRBJ2-5; 10 bases line up with TRBD2. CDR3 length: 15 amino acids. CDR1 MNHNY and CDR2 SVGAGI come from the germline V gene (reference sequence). Trimming cost V 5 bases and J 4 bases; bases outside gene matches: 7. CDR3 sequence (DNA): TGTGCCAGCAGTAAACTAGCGGGGAGCCGAGAGACCCAGTACTTC. Translating it yields CASSKLAGSRETQYF.

The rearrangement uses TRBV28 and TRBJ1-1; 7 bases are a match to TRBD1. Germline V gene lookup returns CDR1 MDHEN and CDR2 SYDVKM. V lost 5 bases to trimming and J lost 7 bases; unmatched junction nucleotides: 19. This CDR3 region has 17 residues. The CDR3 DNA reads TGTGCCAGCAGTCCGACAGGGTCGAAAGCGTGGAGGAATGAAGCTTTCTTT. This gives the protein CASSPTGSKAWRNEAFF.

This rearrangement joins TRBV6-2 or TRBV6-3 to TRBJ1-1; D is unresolved. The V and J ends lost 4 bases and 6 bases respectively, with 6 bases between them. The CDR3 consists of 11 residues. Per the germline V gene, CDR1 is MNHEY and CDR2 is SVGEGT. In DNA form, the CDR3 reads TGTGCCAGCAGTTTCCGCGCTGAAGCTTTCTTT. As protein: CASSFRAEAFF.

J is TRBJ1-2 and V is TRBV24-1, with a tentative D call TRBD1 (5 bases). CDR3 length: 12 residues. V lost 4 bases and J 4 bases, leaving 6 bases between the germline ends. Germline V CDR1 and CDR2: KGHDR, SFDVKD. The CDR3 DNA reads as TGTGCCACCAGTGAAAGGGGCTATGGCTACACCTTC. It encodes CATSERGYGYTF.

This sequence joins TRBV30 and TRBJ2-7; no firm D call. V was trimmed by 4 bases and J by 2 bases, leaving 15 bases between them. This CDR3 is 14 amino acids long. Germline V gives CDR1 GTSNPN, CDR2 SVGIG (reference sequence). CDR3 loop: CAWNPHGFTYEQYF. For the CDR3, the DNA is TGTGCCTGGAACCCCCACGGGTTTACCTACGAGCAGTACTTC.

The rearrangement links TRBV7-2 to TRBJ1-5, with a possible D match to TRBD1 (5 bases). V was clipped by 3 bases and J by 3 bases, with 6 bases between them. Looked up from germline, CDR1 is SGHTA and CDR2 is FQGNSA. CDR3 length: 13 residues. For the CDR3, the DNA is TGTGCCAGCAGCTTGGGACTCAATCAGCCCCAGCATTTT. Residues: CASSLGLNQPQHF.